The 17 T cell receptor beta chains listed next were all sequenced from one sample in a study of blood T cells in healthy people across ages. A second PCR of 7 to 11 cycles used a sample-barcoded 5' primer and a J-beta primer mix. TCRdb re-called the 5' RACE reads with MiXCR, one entry per CDR3 protein. This sample has about 750,000 distinct CDR3 sequences; roughly 53% occur once, and the top ten carry around 41%. The sequenced sample consisted of blood. The receptors stem from a man of 80 years or more in good health.

This clonotype was detected a few times. The V call is TRBV5-1, the J call TRBJ2-7, with D unclear. In germline, CDR1 is SGHRS, CDR2 YFSETQ. V was cut by 3 bases and J by 3 bases, with 13 bases left in between. The CDR3 is 14 residues long. The CDR3 loop is CASSSEMRNYEQYF. The CDR3 bases are TGCGCCAGCAGCTCGGAGATGCGCAACTACGAGCAGTACTTC. Combining the CDR3 with reference TRBV5-1 and TRBJ2-7 gives the whole variable domain KAGVTQTPRYLIKTRGQQVTLSCSPISGHRSVSWYQQTPGQGLQFLFEYFSETQRNKGNFPGRFSGRQFSNSRSEMNVSTLELGDSALYLCASSSEMRNYEQYFGPGTRLTVT.

The genes are TRBV4-1 and TRBJ2-3; 11 positions agree with TRBD2. Germline loops: CDR1 MGHRA, CDR2 YSYEKL. The CDR3 runs to 17 residues. V lost 2 bases and J lost 14; bases outside the gene matches: 18. This chain's CDR3 is CASSQYGTSGASRYAYF. CDR3 in DNA: TGCGCCAGCAGCCAATACGGGACTAGCGGAGCCAGCAGATACGCGTATTTT.

This clonotype was seen only a few times. This rearrangement joins TRBV29-1 to TRBJ2-5; unclear D gene. In germline, CDR1 is SQVTM, CDR2 ANQGSEA. The germline V and J ends were trimmed by 7 bases and 5 bases, with 14 bases remaining between them. The CDR3 totals 12 residues. CDR3 bases: TGCAGCGCTCAGGAGAGTGGGGAGACCCAGTACTTC. Amino acids: CSAQESGETQYF.

This clonotype was counted only a few times. V gene TRBV9 combines with J gene TRBJ1-2; D is perhaps TRBD1 (6 bases). The CDR3 loop spans 12 amino acids. Trimming took off 6 bases at V and 11 bases at J, with 17 bases between the two ends. Per germline, CDR1 SGDLS and CDR2 YYNGEE. The CDR3 nucleotides are TGTGCCAGCACCGGGACAACTCGGGGTTACACCTTC. Amino acids: CASTGTTRGYTF.

In this sample, this clonotype turned up a few times. This sequence joins TRBV5-1 and TRBJ2-2, with D tentatively TRBD1 or TRBD2 (5 bases each). The CDR3 consists of 14 residues. Trimming removed 4 bases from V and 6 bases from J, with 13 bases in between. Germline CDR1 reads SGHRS; CDR2 reads YFSETQ. CDR3 DNA: TGCGCCAGCAGCGCCGGGGCCTCCCCCGGGGAGCTGTTTTTT. Its protein product is CASSAGASPGELFF.

The chain recombines TRBV20-1 with TRBJ2-5, with D unclear. CDR3 length equals 14 residues. Germline-derived CDR1 and CDR2 are DFQATT and SNEGSKA (reference sequence). The V and J ends lost 1 base and 5 bases respectively, with 14 bases between them. CDR3 region: CSARARTAVETQYF. CDR3 coding DNA: TGCAGTGCTAGAGCCCGGACGGCAGTCGAGACCCAGTACTTC.

This clonotype was detected only a few times. The chain combines TRBV24-1 with TRBJ2-1; 7 bases are a match to TRBD1. The CDR3 loop spans 15 amino acids. Trimming took 4 bases from V and 0 from J; bases not matched to a gene: 2. Germline CDR1 and CDR2: KGHDR and SFDVKD. CDR3 sequence reads: CATSDPGGSYNEQFF. The DNA for the CDR3 is TGTGCCACCAGTGACCCAGGGGGCTCCTACAATGAGCAGTTCTTC.

The chain uses TRBV27 and TRBJ2-7; D is perhaps TRBD1 (6 bases). Germline values: CDR1 MNHEY, CDR2 SMNVEV (reference sequence). The CDR3 runs to 15 residues. The V gene lost 3 bases and the J gene lost 2 bases, with 14 bases spanning the gap. The CDR3: CASSFYRDMPYEQYF. In DNA, the CDR3 is TGTGCCAGCAGTTTTTACCGGGACATGCCCTACGAGCAGTACTTC.

This clonotype occurred once. The chain couples TRBV11-3 to TRBJ2-1; D might be TRBD2 (5 bases). The J call may be mistaken, given a closer DNA end match to TRBJ2-7. There are 13 residues in the CDR3. Germline CDR1 and CDR2: SGHNT and YENEEA. CDR3 in amino acids: CASSPADYNEQYF. Written as DNA, the CDR3 is TGTGCCAGCAGCCCGGCTGACTACAATGAGCAGTACTTC.

This clonotype was counted only a few times. The rearrangement uses TRBV12-3 or TRBV12-4 and TRBJ1-6; TRBD1 agrees at 8 bases. CDR3 size: 15 residues. Unmatched junction bases numbered 5, after V lost 3 bases and J lost 7 bases. Here the CDR3 DNA reads TGTGCCAGCAGTTTCTCGGGACAGGCAAATTCACCCCTCCACTTT. Protein: CASSFSGQANSPLHF.

This clonotype was observed a handful of times. The chain joins TRBV7-2 to TRBJ1-1; D is possibly TRBD1 (6 bases). The CDR3 is 14 amino acids. V lost 3 bases and J lost 2, with 10 bases in between. Germline V CDR1 and CDR2: SGHTA, FQGNSA. CDR3 nucleotide sequence: TGTGCCAGCAGCTTTACAGGGAGTAACACTGAAGCTTTCTTT. The encoded protein is CASSFTGSNTEAFF.

The rearrangement links TRBV12-3 or TRBV12-4 to TRBJ2-1; a possible D gene is TRBD2 (5 bases). There are 13 residues in the CDR3. The V end lost 7 bases, the J end lost 9 bases, and 16 bases lay between the germline ends. The CDR3 DNA sequence: TGTGCCAGCACCCCTTCGGGGAGTGGTGAGCAGTTCTTC. Amino acids: CASTPSGSGEQFF.

The chain recombines TRBV7-2 with TRBJ2-4; D not certain. Germline V CDR1 and CDR2: SGHTA, FQGNSA. The germline V and J ends were trimmed by 3 bases and 0 bases, with 15 bases remaining between them. The CDR3 sequence is 17 residues long. The CDR3 DNA reads TGTGCCAGCAGCTTGAGCCACCTACTCCTAGCCAAAAACATTCAGTACTTC. It is translated as CASSLSHLLLAKNIQYF.

The V and J genes are TRBV5-1 and TRBJ2-7; D may match TRBD1 or TRBD2 (5 bases each). Trimming left V 4 bases short and J 2 bases short, with 10 bases between. CDR1 and CDR2 (germline): SGHRS, YFSETQ. The length of the CDR3 is 13 residues. The CDR3 here is CASSVGVAYEQYF. CDR3 DNA sequence: TGCGCCAGCAGCGTGGGGGTCGCCTACGAGCAGTACTTC.

V is TRBV29-1 and J is TRBJ2-5, with 7 bases identical to TRBD2. Germline V CDR1 and CDR2: SQVTM, ANQGSEA. The V gene end was trimmed by 8 bases and the J gene end by 3 bases; junction bases not matched to a gene: 9. The CDR3 is made up of 13 amino acids. The CDR3 loop is CSTLGLAEETQYF. CDR3 DNA sequence: TGCAGCACCCTTGGGCTAGCGGAAGAGACCCAGTACTTC.

The V call is TRBV7-9, the J call TRBJ2-3; the D is unclear. The V gene's germline CDR1 is SEHNR and CDR2 FQNEAQ (reference sequence). V was trimmed by 7 bases and J by 0 bases, leaving 11 bases between them. The CDR3 spans 14 residues. CDR3 amino acids: CASTQVGSTDTQYF. Written as DNA, the CDR3 is TGTGCCAGCACCCAGGTGGGGAGCACAGATACGCAGTATTTT.

The CDR3 region has the DNA TGTGCCAGCAGCTTAGCGGCGGGGAAGGGGACTGAAGCTTTCTTT. Translation gives CASSLAAGKGTEAFF. J is TRBJ1-1 and V is TRBV7-9, with D possibly being TRBD1 (5 bases). Deletions cut 0 bases from V and 5 bases from J, with 13 bases between. The CDR3 is 15 residues long. The germline V gene has CDR1 SEHNR and CDR2 FQNEAQ (reference sequence).